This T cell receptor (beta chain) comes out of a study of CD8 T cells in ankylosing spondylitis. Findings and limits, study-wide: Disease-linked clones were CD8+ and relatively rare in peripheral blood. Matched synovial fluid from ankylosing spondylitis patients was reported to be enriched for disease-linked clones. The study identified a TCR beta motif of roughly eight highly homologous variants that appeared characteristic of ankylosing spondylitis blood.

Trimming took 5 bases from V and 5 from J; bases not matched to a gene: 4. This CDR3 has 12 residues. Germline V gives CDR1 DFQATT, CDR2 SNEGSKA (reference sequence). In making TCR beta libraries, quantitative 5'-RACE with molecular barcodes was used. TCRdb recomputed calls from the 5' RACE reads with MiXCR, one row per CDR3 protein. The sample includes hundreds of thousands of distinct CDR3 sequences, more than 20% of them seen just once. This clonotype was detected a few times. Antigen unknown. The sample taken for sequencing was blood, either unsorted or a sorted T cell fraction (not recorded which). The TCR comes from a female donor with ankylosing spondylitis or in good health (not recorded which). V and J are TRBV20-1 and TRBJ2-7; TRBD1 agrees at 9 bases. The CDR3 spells CSAPTGGNEQYF. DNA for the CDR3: TGCAGTGCTCCGACAGGGGGTAACGAGCAGTACTTC.